This T cell receptor (beta chain) is drawn from a study of identical twins. Findings of the study overall: There were fewer insertions in abundant cord blood beta clonotypes, but memory repertoires showed no such pattern. A cross-sectional statistical analysis, not follow-up of the same donors, supported the conclusions.

MiXCR, applied by TCRdb to the 5' RACE reads, yields one record per CDR3 protein. The top ten clones hold about 5.2% of a sample with around 230,000 distinct CDR3 sequences, 9.4% of them seen once. Trimming took off 2 bases at V and 9 bases at J, with 6 bases between the two ends. Germline V gene lookup returns CDR1 MNHEY and CDR2 SVGAGI. The CDR3 is 11 amino acids. This clonotype was recorded a few times. The antigen is unknown. The sample comprised memory (CD45RO+) T cells sorted from blood. This TCR was sampled from a woman younger than 30 in good health. The chain combines TRBV6-5 with TRBJ2-3, with D tentatively TRBD2 (5 bases). CDR3 protein: CASSYSGTQYF. CDR3 in DNA: TGTGCCAGCAGTTACAGCGGCACGCAGTATTTT.